This T cell receptor beta chain appears in the sequencing data of a study of shared clonotypes between healthy human individuals. About the study: Each donor's CD8 memory used one plate, CD8 naive two, each CD4 subset three.

Germline lookup yields CDR1 KGHSH and CDR2 LQKENI. The CDR3 contains 16 residues. V shed 2 bases, J shed 5 bases, and the junction held 9 bases outside the gene matches. Sorted-subset replicate PCR reactions contained approximately 190 ng DNA, corresponding to some 30,000 T cell genomes. Assay: immunoSEQ multiplex PCR; the TCRdb copy retains only in-frame clones and omits some. The sample lists 2 million to 2.5 million clones, 85% to 95% seen once, with under 0.15% in the top ten. The sample was naive CD4+ T cells sorted from blood. The sample's subset: CD45RA+ positively selected. The clonotype originates from a man between 18 and 29 years old in good health. V gene TRBV18 combines with J gene TRBJ1-1; 9 bases line up with TRBD1. The CDR3: CASSPGDRVSKTEAFF. CDR3 bases: TGTGCCAGCTCACCAGGGGACAGGGTTTCTAAGACTGAAGCTTTCTTT.